One and the same sample provided the 21 T cell receptor beta chains below, sequenced in a study of shared clonotypes between healthy human individuals. The method was immunoSEQ multiplex PCR; TCRdb's version includes in-frame clones alone and lacks a portion of them. The table shows 950,000 to 1,200,000 clones, with roughly 80% occurring only once. Sequenced sample: memory CD4+ T cells from PBMCs. As to subset: CD45RA-negative fraction. All receptors derive from a man between 18 and 29 years old in good health. Some clones in this sample may be carry-over from other donors' samples.

V is TRBV2 and J is TRBJ1-6; D is uncertain. The CDR3 consists of 13 residues. Germline V gene data show CDR1 as SNHLY and CDR2 as FYNNEI. V dropped 5 bases and J dropped 10 bases, with 12 bases sitting between them. CDR3 DNA: TGTGCCAGCAGTTACGGCGGGAAATCACCCCTCCACTTT. It specifies CASSYGGKSPLHF.

The rearrangement uses TRBV28 and TRBJ2-7; D ambiguous. V was shortened by 2 bases and J by 2 bases, with 7 bases between the two germline ends. CDR1 is MDHEN, CDR2 SYDVKM, per germline. The CDR3 has 13 residues. CDR3 residues: CASSLPPTYEQYF. In DNA form, the CDR3 reads TGTGCCAGCAGTTTACCACCCACCTACGAGCAGTACTTC.

J is TRBJ1-2 and V is TRBV18; possibly TRBD1 for D (6 bases). V was shortened by 2 bases and J by 3 bases, with 13 bases between the two germline ends. This CDR3 has 15 residues. Germline V gives CDR1 KGHSH, CDR2 LQKENI. The CDR3 DNA is TGTGCCAGCTCACCAACAGGGCAGGACCACTATGGCTACACCTTC. This sequence encodes CASSPTGQDHYGYTF.

The V gene is TRBV7-3, the J gene TRBJ2-7; the match to TRBD2 covers 8 bases. CDR1 SGHTA and CDR2 FQGTGA come from the germline V gene. CDR3 size: 15 residues. The trim removed 5 bases at V and 7 bases at J, leaving 13 bases unmatched. The CDR3 nucleotides are TGTGCCAGCAGCCCAAACGGGCTAGCGGGTAGTGAGCAGTACTTC. This translates into CASSPNGLAGSEQYF.

This chain joins TRBV30 and TRBJ2-7, with D possibly TRBD1 on 5 matching bases. The germline V gene has CDR1 GTSNPN and CDR2 SVGIG (reference sequence). Between the trimmed V and J ends, which lost 3 bases and 2 bases, there was a span of 11 bases. The CDR3 contains 13 residues. The CDR3 nucleotides are TGTGCCTGGAGGGTACAGGCGACCTACGAGCAGTACTTC. Translated, it gives CAWRVQATYEQYF.

The chain employs TRBV5-8 and TRBJ2-5; tentatively, D is TRBD1 (5 bases). The CDR3 extends over 16 amino acids. CDR1 is SGHTS and CDR2 is YDEGEE in the germline V gene. V shed 4 bases and J shed 1 base, with 17 bases lying between them. The CDR3 region has the DNA TGTGCCAGCAGCCCGGTAGGGGTTAAGGGCCAAGAGACCCAGTACTTC. This sequence encodes CASSPVGVKGQETQYF.

The chain links TRBV7-8 to TRBJ2-2; 10 bases align to TRBD1. Germline lookup yields CDR1 SGHVS and CDR2 FQNEAQ. CDR3 length equals 15 residues. Germline trimming cut 5 bases from V and 2 bases from J; bases unmatched to any gene: 2. CDR3 sequence: CASSPTGGNTGELFF. DNA for the CDR3: TGTGCCAGCAGCCCGACAGGGGGCAACACCGGGGAGCTGTTTTTT.

On this clone: Distinct nucleotide sequences in the sample also encode this CDR3. The gene calls are TRBV5-1 and TRBJ1-1, with a tentative D call TRBD1 (6 bases). V lost 4 bases, J lost 0 bases, and 16 bases lay in between. The germline V gene has CDR1 SGHRS and CDR2 YFSETQ. This CDR3 is 16 amino acids long. The CDR3 coding sequence is TGCGCCAGCAGCATAGGGACCGGGACAATGAACACTGAAGCTTTCTTT. It codes for CASSIGTGTMNTEAFF.

There are many counts of this clone. The rearrangement uses TRBV7-2 and TRBJ1-1, with 8 bases identical to TRBD1. Trimming cost V 7 bases and J 5 bases; bases outside gene matches: 6. Germline V lookup: CDR1 SGHTA, CDR2 FQGNSA. The CDR3 has 13 amino acids. CDR3 coding DNA: TGTGCCAGCATCCGACAGGGGTGGACTGAAGCTTTCTTT. Translating gives CASIRQGWTEAFF.

The V and J genes are TRBV7-3 and TRBJ2-1; TRBD2 matches at 8 bases. The V gene's germline CDR1 is SGHTA and CDR2 FQGTGA. With 3 bases clipped from V and 3 bases from J, the junction kept 4 bases outside the gene matches. The CDR3 extends over 15 amino acids. The CDR3 DNA reads TGTGCCAGCAGCTTCGGTAGCGGGATCTACAATGAGCAGTTCTTC. Its protein product is CASSFGSGIYNEQFF.

The chain is built from TRBV2 and TRBJ2-2, with D uncertain. CDR3 length: 16 residues. Per the germline V gene, CDR1 is SNHLY and CDR2 is FYNNEI. V lost 6 bases and J 4 bases, leaving 18 bases between the germline ends. The CDR3: CASSTALPWGTGELFF. The CDR3 bases are TGTGCCAGCAGCACCGCCTTACCTTGGGGCACCGGGGAGCTGTTTTTT.

The chain joins TRBV7-2 to TRBJ1-3; D is ambiguous. The ends were cut back, 1 base at V and 1 base at J, with 11 bases in the middle. The length of the CDR3 is 16 residues. Germline values: CDR1 SGHTA, CDR2 FQGNSA. CDR3 region: CASSLGPTSSGNTIYF. In DNA form, the CDR3 reads TGTGCCAGCAGCTTAGGGCCCACTTCTTCTGGAAACACCATATATTTT.

The chain joins TRBV10-3 to TRBJ2-7; 7 bases are shared with TRBD1. Germline trimming cut 0 bases from V and 5 bases from J; bases unmatched to any gene: 10. The CDR3 runs 16 residues. The V gene's germline CDR1 is ENHRY and CDR2 SYGVKD. DNA for the CDR3: TGTGCCATCAGTGAGTCGACAGGGAGAGGGGGCAACGAGCAGTACTTC. Translation: CAISESTGRGGNEQYF.

This CDR3 reads CASSSTGTYEQYF. DNA of the CDR3: TGTGCCAGCAGTTCGACAGGGACCTACGAGCAGTACTTC. The rearrangement joins TRBV28 to TRBJ2-7, with 7 nucleotides matching TRBD1. Germline loops: CDR1 MDHEN, CDR2 SYDVKM. With V trimmed by 4 bases and J by 2 bases, 2 bases remained unmatched. The CDR3 totals 13 residues.

The V gene is TRBV2, the J gene TRBJ1-2, with 7 bases aligning to TRBD1. CDR1 SNHLY and CDR2 FYNNEI come from the germline V gene. With V trimmed by 4 bases and J by 8 bases, 4 bases remained unmatched. The CDR3 has 12 amino acids. CDR3 residues: CASSGDSQGYTF. The CDR3 DNA follows: TGTGCCAGCAGTGGGGACAGTCAGGGCTACACCTTC.

The rearrangement uses TRBV28 and TRBJ1-5; TRBD1 is a possible D gene (6 bases). Trimming took 4 bases from V and 3 from J, leaving 13 bases between them. The CDR3 is 15 residues long. Germline V gives CDR1 MDHEN, CDR2 SYDVKM. CDR3: CASSSFKGVNQPQHF. The CDR3, as DNA: TGTGCCAGCAGTTCCTTTAAGGGGGTCAATCAGCCCCAGCATTTT.

The chain couples TRBV4-3 to TRBJ2-5, with TRBD2 matching over 9 bases. The germline gives CDR1 LGHNA, CDR2 YSLEER. The CDR3 is 18 amino acids. V lost 0 bases, J lost 2 bases, and 10 bases stayed unmatched. The CDR3 loop is CASSQEYPAGGLQETQYF. Written as DNA, the CDR3 is TGCGCCAGCAGCCAAGAATACCCAGCGGGAGGATTGCAAGAGACCCAGTACTTC.

This clone was detected ten times or more. The chain couples TRBV11-2 to TRBJ1-2; TRBD1 is a possible D gene (5 bases). The CDR3 sequence is 16 residues long. Germline CDR1 is SGHAT and CDR2 is FQNNGV. The V end was cut by 0 bases, the J end by 0 bases, with 11 bases between. The CDR3 reads CASSLEGRGSNYGYTF. DNA of the CDR3: TGTGCCAGCAGCTTAGAAGGACGGGGCTCTAACTATGGCTACACCTTC.

This clone rates as medium-sized. Other DNA sequences in this specimen translate into the identical CDR3. The chain has TRBV7-2 and TRBJ1-3, with D possibly TRBD1 on 6 matching bases. V was trimmed by 6 bases and J by 2 bases, leaving 14 bases between them. Germline assignment: CDR1 SGHTA and CDR2 FQGNSA. The CDR3 loop spans 15 amino acids. The CDR3 loop reads CASSRGQTPGNTIYF. CDR3 bases: TGTGCCAGCAGTCGCGGACAGACCCCTGGAAACACCATATATTTT.

In regard to this clone: A much larger clonotype is one base distant, so this may be a read error. This sample includes further DNA sequences coding for the same CDR3. This chain's CDR3 is CAWSGGGYEQYF. The CDR3 nucleotides read TGTGCCTGGAGTGGGGGGGGTTACGAGCAGTACTTC. The chain combines TRBV30 with TRBJ2-5, with 7 bases aligning to TRBD2. The end of the DNA fits TRBJ2-7 better, so the J call may be wrong. This CDR3 is built from 12 residues. In germline, CDR1 is GTSNPN, CDR2 SVGIG (reference sequence).

V and J are TRBV28 and TRBJ1-5, with 7 bases matching TRBD1. The germline V gene encodes CDR1 MDHEN and CDR2 SYDVKM. The trim removed 6 bases at V and 2 bases at J, leaving 7 bases unmatched. CDR3 size: 15 residues. The CDR3 loop is CASSPGQVGNQPQHF. The CDR3 nucleotides are TGTGCCAGCAGCCCCGGACAGGTGGGCAATCAGCCCCAGCATTTT. Complete variable domain (other parts from reference TRBV28 and TRBJ1-5): DVKVTQSSRYLVKRTGEKVFLECVQDMDHENMFWYRQDPGLGLRLIYFSYDVKMKEKGDIPEGYSVSREKKERFSLILESASTNQTSMYLCASSPGQVGNQPQHFGDGTRLSIL.